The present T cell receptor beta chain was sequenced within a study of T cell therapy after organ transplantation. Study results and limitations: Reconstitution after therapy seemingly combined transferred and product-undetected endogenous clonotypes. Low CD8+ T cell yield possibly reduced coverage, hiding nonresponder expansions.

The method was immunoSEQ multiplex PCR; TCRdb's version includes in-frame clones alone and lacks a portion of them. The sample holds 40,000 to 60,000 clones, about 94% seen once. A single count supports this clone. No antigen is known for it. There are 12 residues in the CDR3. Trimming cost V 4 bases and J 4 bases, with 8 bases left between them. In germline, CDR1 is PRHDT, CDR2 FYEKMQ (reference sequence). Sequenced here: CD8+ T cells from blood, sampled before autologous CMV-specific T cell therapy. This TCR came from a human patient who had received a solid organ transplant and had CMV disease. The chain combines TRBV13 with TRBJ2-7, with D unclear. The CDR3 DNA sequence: TGTGCCAGCAGCTCAGGACCGTACGAGCAGTACTTC. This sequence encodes CASSSGPYEQYF.